The 9 T cell receptor beta chains reported below all come from one sample, sequenced in a study of blood T cell repertoires in COVID-19. TCRdb's table, derived via immunoSEQ multiplex PCR, lists solely in-frame clones and lacks some. The table lists hundreds of thousands of clones, approximately 85% of them singletons. The sequenced material came from peripheral blood. These TCRs come from a man aged 50-59 years with COVID-19, enrolled during active disease.

This chain connects TRBV11-2 to TRBJ2-3; D gene ambiguous. The germline V gene has CDR1 SGHAT and CDR2 FQNNGV. This CDR3 spans 14 amino acids. Trimming cost V 6 bases and J 0 bases, with 10 bases left between them. The CDR3 DNA reads TGTGCCAGCAGGCGGATTTCTAGCACAGATACGCAGTATTTT. Protein product: CASRRISSTDTQYF.

The chain is built from TRBV23-1 and TRBJ1-4; 9 bases are a match to TRBD1. TRBV23-1 is reported as an ORF; its role is uncertain. Trimming removed 6 bases from V and 7 bases from J; junction bases left unmatched: 6. This CDR3 is built from 14 residues. CDR3 DNA sequence: TGCGCCAGCAGCCCGGGACAGGGTTTTGAAAAACTGTTTTTT. Translation: CASSPGQGFEKLFF.

Comment on this clone: This CDR3 is also generated by other DNA sequences in the sample. The chain combines TRBV30 with TRBJ1-2, with 11 bases that match TRBD1. CDR3 length equals 15 residues. J gave up 1 base and V 2 bases, and 3 bases lay outside the gene matches. Germline CDR1 is GTSNPN and CDR2 is SVGIG (reference sequence). The CDR3 sequence is CAWSTGTGGNYGYTF. The CDR3 nucleotides are TGTGCCTGGAGTACCGGGACAGGGGGTAACTATGGCTACACCTTC. Looking up the rest from reference TRBV30 and TRBJ1-2 gives the full variable domain: SQTIHQWPATLVQPVGSPLSLECTVEGTSNPNLYWYRQAAGRGLQLLFYSVGIGQISSEVPQNLSASRPQDRQFILSSKKLLLSDSGFYLCAWSTGTGGNYGYTFGSGTRLTVV.

The chain employs TRBV30 and TRBJ2-7, with 9 nucleotides matching TRBD2. Germline trimming cut 3 bases from V and 2 bases from J; bases unmatched to any gene: 5. The CDR3 has 14 amino acids. The germline gives CDR1 GTSNPN, CDR2 SVGIG (reference sequence). CDR3 loop: CAWRGAGGPYEQYF. CDR3 nucleotide sequence: TGTGCCTGGAGAGGAGCGGGGGGCCCCTACGAGCAGTACTTC.

The J gene is TRBJ1-3, the V gene TRBV30, with D tentatively TRBD1 (6 bases). CDR1 and CDR2 (germline): GTSNPN, SVGIG (reference sequence). Trimming pared 2 bases from V and 1 base from J, leaving 15 bases between. This CDR3 comprises 16 residues. For the CDR3, the DNA is TGTGCCTGGAGTCCTACAGGGTTTGAGTCTGGAAACACCATATATTTT. This sequence encodes CAWSPTGFESGNTIYF.

The V call is TRBV7-2, the J call TRBJ2-5; 14 nucleotides agree with TRBD2. J lost 5 bases, V lost 5 bases, and 10 bases had no gene match. Per germline, CDR1 SGHTA and CDR2 FQGNSA. This CDR3 has 17 residues. Here the CDR3 DNA reads TGTGCCAGCAGCCCGACGGGACTAGCGGGGGTAGGGGAGACCCAGTACTTC. Translated: CASSPTGLAGVGETQYF.

This CDR3 reads CAWSGTEVSYEQYF. Here the CDR3 DNA reads TGTGCCTGGAGTGGGACAGAGGTTTCCTACGAGCAGTACTTC. The rearrangement joins TRBV30 to TRBJ2-7; possible D gene TRBD1, 6 bases. Germline values: CDR1 GTSNPN, CDR2 SVGIG (reference sequence). V lost 1 base to trimming and J lost 1 base, with 11 bases between them. The CDR3 loop spans 14 amino acids.

The chain is built from TRBV12-3 or TRBV12-4 and TRBJ1-2; D perhaps matches TRBD1 (6 bases). The CDR3 extends over 12 amino acids. The V and J ends lost 6 bases and 8 bases respectively, with 13 bases between them. The CDR3 DNA sequence: TGTGCCAGCAGAACAGGGTGGAGAGGCTACACCTTC. This gives the protein CASRTGWRGYTF.

V usage is TRBV9 and J usage is TRBJ2-7; 8 bases map to TRBD1. The junction had 4 bases not matched to a gene; V was cut back by 0 bases and J by 2 bases. This CDR3 has 15 amino acids. Germline-derived CDR1 and CDR2 are SGDLS and YYNGEE. The CDR3 loop is CASSVAGGAPYEQYF. In DNA, the CDR3 is TGTGCCAGCAGCGTAGCAGGGGGCGCCCCCTACGAGCAGTACTTC. Supplemented by reference TRBV9 and TRBJ2-7, the full variable domain reads DSGVTQTPKHLITATGQRVTLRCSPRSGDLSVYWYQQSLDQGLQFLIQYYNGEERAKGNILERFSAQQFPDLHSELNLSSLELGDSALYFCASSVAGGAPYEQYFGPGTRLTVT.